This TCR beta chain appears in the sequencing data of a study of STAT5B mutations in CD4+ large granular lymphocyte leukemia. Study background: The CDR3 'QG' motif was associated with a particular HLA allele among healthy donors.

Sequenced by immunoSEQ multiplex PCR; TCRdb stores in-frame clones only, minus some. This table holds 30,000 to 40,000 clones, approximately 69% found once. This clonotype originated in a human donor in good health. Sequenced: CD4+ T cells from blood buffy coats.

CDR3 sequence reads: CASSLPGRIYEQYF. The CDR3 DNA reads as TGTGCCAGCTCGTTACCGGGACGGATCTACGAGCAGTACTTC. V and J are TRBV18 and TRBJ2-7; either TRBD1 or TRBD2 may fit D (5 bases each). Between the trimmed V and J ends, which lost 6 bases and 3 bases, there was a span of 15 bases. This CDR3 region has 14 residues. CDR1 is KGHSH, CDR2 LQKENI, per germline.